The 9 T cell receptor beta chains given below trace back to one sample, sequenced in a study of blood T cells in healthy people across ages. Using a J-beta primer mix together with a sample-barcoded 5' primer, a second PCR was run for roughly 6 to 12 cycles. TCRdb re-analysed the 5' RACE reads in MiXCR, keeping a single row per CDR3 protein. Of about 320,000 distinct CDR3 sequences in the sample, 25% to 30% are singletons; the top ten hold roughly 30%. Specimen: blood. These receptors originate from a woman in her 70s in good health.

The chain employs TRBV7-8 and TRBJ2-5, with D hard to call. Per the germline V gene, CDR1 is SGHVS and CDR2 is FQNEAQ. The CDR3 has 18 amino acids. V was trimmed by 5 bases and J by 1 base, leaving 23 bases between them. In nucleotides, the CDR3 is TGTGCCAGCAGCCCACTGCTTGTCGAGAAGTGGGGCCAAGAGACCCAGTACTTC. Residues: CASSPLLVEKWGQETQYF.

This sequence joins TRBV12-5 and TRBJ2-3, with 8 bases matching TRBD2. The CDR3 loop spans 16 amino acids. Per the germline V gene, CDR1 is LGHNT and CDR2 is FRNRAP. J was trimmed by 4 bases and V by 5 bases; bases with no gene match: 11. Written as DNA, the CDR3 is TGTGCTAGTGGTCCCGGATCCGGGACTAGTTCAGATACGCAGTATTTT. Protein product: CASGPGSGTSSDTQYF.

The V gene is TRBV11-2, the J gene TRBJ2-7, with TRBD1 matching over 7 bases. Germline V gene data show CDR1 as SGHAT and CDR2 as FQNNGV. The V and J ends lost 3 bases and 7 bases, in that order; junction bases with no gene match: 6. The CDR3 runs 13 residues. CDR3 bases: TGTGCCAGCAGCTTGGGGACCAGGGGGGAGCAGTACTTC. It is translated as CASSLGTRGEQYF.

This clonotype has more than one count but fewer than ten. The rearrangement uses TRBV7-9 and TRBJ1-2, with D possibly being TRBD1 (6 bases). The germline V and J ends were trimmed by 5 bases and 7 bases, with 17 bases remaining between them. Germline CDR1 is SEHNR and CDR2 is FQNEAQ (reference sequence). CDR3 length: 14 amino acids. CDR3: CASSATELRGGYTF. The CDR3 bases are TGTGCCAGCAGCGCGACTGAGCTCAGGGGTGGCTACACCTTC.

The genes are TRBV28 and TRBJ2-5; 9 bases agree with TRBD2. The closer fit of TRBJ2-7 to the DNA end suggests the J call may be wrong. The CDR3 is 14 residues long. CDR1 is MDHEN, CDR2 SYDVKM, per germline. The CDR3 region has the DNA TGTGCCAGCAGGACTAGCGGAAACGCCTACGAGCAGTACTTC. Its protein product is CASRTSGNAYEQYF.

The gene calls are TRBV11-2 and TRBJ1-1; D may be TRBD1 (5 bases). The CDR3 spans 16 residues. Germline V gives CDR1 SGHAT, CDR2 FQNNGV. Trimming took off 1 base at V and 1 base at J, with 13 bases between the two ends. The CDR3 is CASSLGQGRGNTEAFF. DNA for the CDR3: TGTGCCAGCAGCTTAGGTCAGGGTCGTGGGAACACTGAAGCTTTCTTT.

The chain combines TRBV20-1 with TRBJ1-2, with 7 bases that match TRBD1. CDR1 is DFQATT, CDR2 SNEGSKA, per germline (reference sequence). The CDR3 totals 10 residues. Germline trimming cut 8 bases from V and 4 bases from J; bases unmatched to any gene: 1. Here the CDR3 DNA reads TGCAGTACAGGGGTCTATGGCTACACCTTC. Encoded protein: CSTGVYGYTF.

The chain uses TRBV2 and TRBJ1-1; D is unclear. There are 13 residues in the CDR3. The germline V gene encodes CDR1 SNHLY and CDR2 FYNNEI. V was pared by 4 bases and J by 1 base, with 7 bases between. As DNA, the CDR3 is TGTGCCAGCAGTGGTCGGGGGAACACTGAAGCTTTCTTT. Protein product: CASSGRGNTEAFF.

This chain connects TRBV7-3 to TRBJ2-1; 12 positions agree with TRBD2. Unmatched junction bases numbered 12, after V lost 6 bases and J lost 6 bases. Germline values: CDR1 SGHTA, CDR2 FQGTGA. CDR3 length equals 17 residues. The CDR3 region has the DNA TGTGCCAGCAGACCTGGGCCCGGGACTAGCGGGCTCAATGAGCAGTTCTTC. Translated, it gives CASRPGPGTSGLNEQFF.